The entry that follows covers one TCR beta chain sequence. Distinct nucleotide sequences in the sample also encode this CDR3. The method was immunoSEQ multiplex PCR; TCRdb's version includes in-frame clones alone and lacks a portion of them. The sample includes roughly 600,000 clones, roughly 98% of them seen just once. The source of the sample is a study of shared clonotypes between healthy human individuals. Trimming left V 2 bases short and J 0 bases short, with 9 bases between. The CDR3 spans 14 residues. The germline CDR1 and CDR2 sequences are SGDLS and YYNGEE. Naive CD8 cells, CD45RO-negative and positively selected for CCR7, excluded terminally differentiated effector memory CD45RA+ cells.

Sequencing was done on a sample of naive CD8+ T cells sorted from blood. This receptor was taken from a man younger than 40 in good health. The chain has TRBV9 and TRBJ2-7, with D maybe TRBD1 (5 bases). Here the CDR3 reads CASSVGADSYEQYF. In DNA form, the CDR3 reads TGTGCCAGCAGCGTTGGGGCCGACTCCTACGAGCAGTACTTC.